The 5 T cell receptor beta chains listed next were all sequenced from one sample in a study of persistence of HIV-infected CD4 T cells. Cells were stimulated with overlapping HIV-1 Gag 15-mer peptides. Sorted nonresponding memory CD4+ T cells were CD40L-negative, CD69-negative, CD45RO-high. The immunoSEQ assay was version 4, run in survey mode. Repertoires were generated with immunoSEQ multiplex PCR, while TCRdb's copy carries only in-frame clones and drops some. The sample holds 30,000 to 45,000 clones, more than 75% seen once. Antigens of these TCRs are unknown. Sequencing was performed on cultured CD4+ T cells from PBMCs, taken from a patient who received antiretroviral therapy. Source of these receptors: an adult with HIV. The donor label of this sample is uncertain.

The chain carries TRBV10-3 and TRBJ2-1, with a weak D call TRBD1 (6 bases). The V end was cut by 6 bases, the J end by 0 bases, with 15 bases between. The CDR3 spans 16 residues. CDR1 and CDR2 (germline): ENHRY, SYGVKD. CDR3 sequence (DNA): TGTGCCATCAGACCAGAACAGGGAAGCTCCTACAATGAGCAGTTCTTC. As protein: CAIRPEQGSSYNEQFF.

V gene TRBV28 combines with J gene TRBJ1-2; 10 bases map to TRBD1. This CDR3 spans 14 amino acids. Germline-derived CDR1 and CDR2 are MDHEN and SYDVKM. The ends lost 3 bases at V and 4 bases at J; junction bases unmatched: 2. The CDR3: CASSLDRGFYGYTF. The CDR3 bases are TGTGCCAGCAGTTTGGACAGGGGGTTCTATGGCTACACCTTC.

The rearrangement uses TRBV7-8 and TRBJ1-5; a weak D match, TRBD1 (6 bases). The CDR3 runs to 15 residues. Trimming left V 4 bases short and J 6 bases short, with 16 bases between. Germline CDR1 SGHVS, CDR2 FQNEAQ. The CDR3 protein is CASSYTQGRGQPQHF. CDR3 DNA sequence: TGTGCCAGCAGCTATACCCAGGGGAGGGGTCAGCCCCAGCATTTT.

The genes are TRBV7-6 and TRBJ1-2, with 7 bases matching TRBD1. Losses at the gene ends were 5 bases for V and 6 bases for J; bases not matched to a gene: 15. This CDR3 contains 16 residues. Germline assignment: CDR1 SGHVS and CDR2 FNYEAQ. CDR3 sequence (DNA): TGTGCCAGCAGCCGTTTTCTTAGACAGGGAGGGAATGGCTACACCTTC. Protein sequence: CASSRFLRQGGNGYTF.

This clone was seen a handful of times. The rearrangement links TRBV19 to TRBJ1-1; perhaps TRBD1 as D (5 bases). Trimming shortened V by 5 bases and J by 11 bases, and 12 bases separated the two germline ends. CDR3 length equals 11 residues. Per the germline V gene, CDR1 is LNHDA and CDR2 is SQIVND (reference sequence). CDR3 sequence (DNA): TGTGCCAGTAGTCGGGGCGCAAGGGCTTTCTTT. Translating it yields CASSRGARAFF.